The 24 T cell receptor beta chains below come from one sample, sequenced in a study of T cell responses to AZD1222 COVID-19 vaccine. Assay used: immunoSEQ multiplex PCR; TCRdb lists only in-frame clones, some missing. The sample lists 27,000 or so clones, roughly 90% seen once, with approximately 8.1% in the top ten. Source: peripheral blood, taken 28 days after the second AZD1222 dose. The receptors come from an adult who received the AZD1222 COVID-19 vaccine.

This clone is a singleton in its sample. The V gene is TRBV5-6, the J gene TRBJ1-6; D is unclear. The CDR3 has 13 amino acids. Looked up from germline, CDR1 is SGHDT and CDR2 is YYEEEE. The germline V and J ends were trimmed by 0 bases and 4 bases, with 2 bases remaining between them. CDR3 sequence (DNA): TGTGCCAGCAGCTTGGGGTATAATTCACCCCTCCACTTT. Encoded protein: CASSLGYNSPLHF. The whole variable domain, remainder taken from reference TRBV5-6 and TRBJ1-6, is DAGVTQSPTHLIKTRGQQVTLRCSPKSGHDTVSWYQQALGQGPQFIFQYYEEEERQRGNFPDRFSGHQFPNYSSELNVNALLLGDSALYLCASSLGYNSPLHFGNGTRLTVT.

This chain joins TRBV9 and TRBJ2-1, with D maybe TRBD2 (5 bases). The CDR3 runs to 16 residues. Germline assignment: CDR1 SGDLS and CDR2 YYNGEE. The V end was cut by 0 bases, the J end by 4 bases, with 14 bases between. CDR3 protein: CASSVASGSWYNEQFF. The CDR3 coding sequence is TGTGCCAGCAGCGTAGCTTCGGGGAGTTGGTACAATGAGCAGTTCTTC.

The rearrangement links TRBV18 to TRBJ2-3; 9 nucleotides agree with TRBD1. J lost 5 bases, V lost 0 bases, and 3 bases had no gene match. This CDR3 region has 15 residues. Germline CDR1 KGHSH, CDR2 LQKENI. CDR3 sequence reads: CASSPPWTGEDTQYF. The DNA for the CDR3 is TGTGCCAGCTCACCACCCTGGACAGGGGAAGATACGCAGTATTTT.

The rearrangement joins TRBV11-1 to TRBJ2-7; D is unclear. This CDR3 region has 12 residues. V shed 0 bases and J shed 2 bases, with 2 bases lying between them. CDR1 and CDR2 (germline): SGHAT, FQDESV (reference sequence). In DNA form, the CDR3 reads TGTGCCAGCAGCTTAGCGGCCTACGAGCAGTACTTC. Translated, it gives CASSLAAYEQYF.

J is TRBJ2-5 and V is TRBV7-7, with TRBD2 matching 7 bases. The CDR3 sequence is 16 residues long. Losses at the gene ends were 2 bases for V and 4 bases for J; bases not matched to a gene: 10. Germline values: CDR1 SSHAT, CDR2 FNYEAQ (reference sequence). CDR3 region: CASSLYSGGSGETQYF. In DNA form, the CDR3 reads TGTGCCAGCAGCTTATATTCTGGCGGGAGTGGAGAGACCCAGTACTTC.

The chain joins TRBV6-5 to TRBJ1-6; D unresolved. Trimming removed 7 bases from V and 1 base from J, with 8 bases in between. CDR1 MNHEY and CDR2 SVGAGI come from the germline V gene. This CDR3 has 14 residues. CDR3 coding DNA: TGTGCCAGCACCCAGAGGTCCTATAATTCACCCCTCCACTTT. Its protein product is CASTQRSYNSPLHF.

V is TRBV28 and J is TRBJ1-1, with D maybe TRBD1 (5 bases). Germline lookup yields CDR1 MDHEN and CDR2 SYDVKM. V lost 6 bases, J lost 1 base, and 15 bases lay in between. CDR3 length: 15 amino acids. The DNA for the CDR3 is TGTGCCAGCAGAAACCAGGGAGCTCCGAACACTGAAGCTTTCTTT. It yields the protein CASRNQGAPNTEAFF.

The chain employs TRBV5-1 and TRBJ2-1; 12 nucleotides match TRBD2. Per germline, CDR1 SGHRS and CDR2 YFSETQ. The CDR3 spans 15 residues. Unmatched junction bases numbered 7, after V lost 3 bases and J lost 9 bases. The CDR3 DNA reads TGCGCCAGCAGCTCTACTAGCGGGAGGTTGAGTGAGCAGTTCTTC. It yields the protein CASSSTSGRLSEQFF.

This rearrangement joins TRBV7-2 to TRBJ1-5; D unclear. CDR1 SGHTA and CDR2 FQGNSA come from the germline V gene. The CDR3 has 15 residues. Trimming removed 0 bases from V and 4 bases from J, with 10 bases in between. This CDR3 is CASSLARTLNQPQHF. The DNA for the CDR3 is TGTGCCAGCAGCTTAGCACGGACTCTGAATCAGCCCCAGCATTTT.

The chain employs TRBV5-1 and TRBJ2-1; 10 bases align to TRBD2. Germline values: CDR1 SGHRS, CDR2 YFSETQ. V was clipped by 7 bases and J by 9 bases; unmatched bases: 13. This CDR3 contains 15 residues. The CDR3 sequence is CASYPLAGAGGEQFF. In DNA form, the CDR3 reads TGCGCCAGCTATCCCCTAGCGGGAGCTGGTGGTGAGCAGTTCTTC.

This chain connects TRBV7-2 to TRBJ2-7; 7 bases fit TRBD2. V lost 4 bases to trimming and J lost 3 bases; unmatched junction nucleotides: 9. The length of the CDR3 is 15 residues. Per germline, CDR1 SGHTA and CDR2 FQGNSA. As DNA, the CDR3 is TGTGCCAGCAGCTCTAATAGCGGGCGCCTCTACGAGCAGTACTTC. It is translated as CASSSNSGRLYEQYF.

The V call is TRBV2, the J call TRBJ2-7; D may be TRBD1 (5 bases). The CDR3 has 13 residues. V shed 4 bases and J shed 6 bases, with 13 bases lying between them. CDR1 is SNHLY, CDR2 FYNNEI, per germline. In DNA, the CDR3 is TGTGCCAGCAGTGGGGCAGGAAGGGGCGAGCAGTACTTC. Translation gives CASSGAGRGEQYF. The full variable domain, completed using reference TRBV2 and TRBJ2-7, is EPEVTQTPSHQVTQMGQEVILRCVPISNHLYFYWYRQILGQKVEFLVSFYNNEISEKSEIFDDQFSVERPDGSNFTLKIRSTKLEDSAMYFCASSGAGRGEQYFGPGTRLTVT.

The V and J genes are TRBV5-1 and TRBJ1-4; D possibly corresponds to TRBD1 (6 bases). The V and J ends lost 5 bases and 3 bases respectively, with 14 bases between them. Germline V gene data show CDR1 as SGHRS and CDR2 as YFSETQ. The CDR3 spans 15 residues. The CDR3: CASRDSHQANEKLFF. CDR3 coding DNA: TGCGCCAGCAGGGACAGTCATCAGGCTAATGAAAAACTGTTTTTT.

This chain joins TRBV3-1 (or the pseudogene TRBV3-2) and TRBJ1-4, with D unclear. V gave up 3 bases and J gave up 4 bases, with 9 bases separating them. CDR3 length equals 14 residues. Germline assignment: CDR1 LGHDT and CDR2 YNNKEL (reference sequence). The CDR3 is CASSHRAHNEKLFF. CDR3 nucleotide sequence: TGTGCCAGCAGCCATAGGGCCCATAATGAAAAACTGTTTTTT.

The chain uses TRBV28 and TRBJ1-6, with TRBD1 as a possible D gene (5 bases). Germline V gene sequence: CDR1 MDHEN, CDR2 SYDVKM. V dropped 5 bases and J dropped 1 base, with 15 bases sitting between them. This CDR3 is built from 17 residues. The chain's CDR3 is CASSTMGGASYNSPLHF. For the CDR3, the DNA is TGTGCCAGCAGTACTATGGGGGGAGCGTCCTATAATTCACCCCTCCACTTT.

Written as DNA, the CDR3 is TGCGCCAGCAGCGGGAGCATGCAGGTGGGTGAGCAGTTCTTC. Protein: CASSGSMQVGEQFF. J is TRBJ2-1 and V is TRBV5-1; a weak D match, TRBD2 (5 bases). CDR1 and CDR2 from the germline V gene are SGHRS and YFSETQ. This CDR3 has 14 residues. With 4 bases removed from V and 9 bases from J, the gap between germline ends came to 17 bases.

This clone was detected only a few times. V usage is TRBV20-1 and J usage is TRBJ2-5; D ambiguous. There are 9 residues in the CDR3. From germline, CDR1 is DFQATT and CDR2 SNEGSKA (reference sequence). The DNA of the CDR3 is TGCAATAACCAAGAGACCCAGTACTTC. It translates to CNNQETQYF.

The rearrangement uses TRBV5-5 and TRBJ1-6; the D is unclear. Germline CDR1 is SGHKS and CDR2 is YYEKEE (reference sequence). This CDR3 is 15 amino acids long. V lost 4 bases to trimming and J lost 8 bases, with 16 bases between them. CDR3 region: CASSPDGGEDSPLHF. CDR3 DNA: TGTGCCAGCAGCCCGGACGGCGGGGAGGATTCACCCCTCCACTTT.

The chain joins TRBV19 to TRBJ2-1, with no clear D. Germline V gene lookup returns CDR1 LNHDA and CDR2 SQIVND (reference sequence). V was shortened by 5 bases and J by 6 bases, with 11 bases between the two germline ends. The CDR3 has 13 amino acids. The CDR3 spells CASSAVPSNEQFF. In DNA, the CDR3 is TGTGCCAGTAGTGCCGTCCCTAGCAATGAGCAGTTCTTC.

This chain uses TRBV3-1 (or the pseudogene TRBV3-2) with TRBJ2-5, with D maybe TRBD1 (6 bases). The V end lost 0 bases, the J end lost 3 bases, and 8 bases lay between the germline ends. This CDR3 contains 14 residues. Germline CDR1 reads LGHDT; CDR2 reads YNNKEL (reference sequence). The CDR3 bases are TGTGCCAGCAGCCAAGACAGGGGAGAAGAGACCCAGTACTTC. Translating gives CASSQDRGEETQYF.

The CDR3 DNA reads as TGTGCCTCCAGCCCGGGACAGGGGGGATCACCCCTCCACTTT. This codes for CASSPGQGGSPLHF. The chain has TRBV6-6 and TRBJ1-6; 11 positions agree with TRBD1. This CDR3 has 14 amino acids. Per germline, CDR1 MNHNY and CDR2 SVGAGI (reference sequence). V trimming: 11 bases; J trimming: 10 bases; junction bases outside the gene matches: 10.

V and J are TRBV25-1 and TRBJ1-6, with TRBD1 matching over 7 bases. The length of the CDR3 is 15 residues. Germline V lookup: CDR1 MGHDK, CDR2 SYGVNS. CDR3 in amino acids: CAVQGTALYNSPLHF. For the CDR3, the DNA is TGTGCGGTGCAGGGGACAGCGCTCTATAATTCACCCCTCCACTTT.

This clone was counted a few times. The chain couples TRBV19 to TRBJ1-2, with a tentative D call TRBD1 (6 bases). This CDR3 has 14 amino acids. Trimming pared 8 bases from V and 5 bases from J, leaving 18 bases between. Per germline, CDR1 LNHDA and CDR2 SQIVND (reference sequence). The CDR3 region is CASGVRGRDYGYTF. CDR3 sequence (DNA): TGTGCCAGTGGTGTCAGGGGAAGGGATTATGGCTACACCTTC.

The chain has TRBV27 and TRBJ2-3; 10 nucleotides agree with TRBD2. V trimming: 5 bases; J trimming: 2 bases; junction bases outside the gene matches: 7. The germline gives CDR1 MNHEY, CDR2 SMNVEV (reference sequence). The CDR3 loop spans 16 amino acids. CDR3 in amino acids: CASSLYSGRLTDTQYF. DNA for the CDR3: TGTGCCAGCAGTCTGTATAGCGGGAGGCTCACAGATACGCAGTATTTT.